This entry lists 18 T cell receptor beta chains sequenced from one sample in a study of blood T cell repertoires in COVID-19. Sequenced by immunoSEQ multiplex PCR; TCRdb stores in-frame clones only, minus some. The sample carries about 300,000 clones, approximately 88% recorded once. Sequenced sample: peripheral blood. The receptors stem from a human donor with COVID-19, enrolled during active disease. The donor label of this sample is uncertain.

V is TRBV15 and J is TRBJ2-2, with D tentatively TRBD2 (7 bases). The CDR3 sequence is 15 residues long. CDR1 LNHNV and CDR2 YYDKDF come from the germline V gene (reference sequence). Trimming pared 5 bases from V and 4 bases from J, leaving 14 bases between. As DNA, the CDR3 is TGTGCCACCAGCGGCGGGGGCAGGGCCACCGGGGAGCTGTTTTTT. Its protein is CATSGGGRATGELFF.

CDR3 sequence: CASRPASRLNTEAFF. The CDR3 region has the DNA TGTGCCAGCAGGCCGGCTAGCCGCCTGAACACTGAAGCTTTCTTT. The chain uses TRBV3-1 (or the pseudogene TRBV3-2) and TRBJ1-1; D not certain. Trimming took off 6 bases at V and 0 bases at J, with 14 bases between the two ends. The CDR3 sequence is 15 residues long. Germline V CDR1 and CDR2: LGHDT, YNNKEL (reference sequence).

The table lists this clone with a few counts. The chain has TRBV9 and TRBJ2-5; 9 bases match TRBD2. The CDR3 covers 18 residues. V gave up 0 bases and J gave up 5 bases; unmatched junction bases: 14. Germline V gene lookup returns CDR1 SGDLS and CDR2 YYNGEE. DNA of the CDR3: TGTGCCAGCAGCGTAGAGGCGCGCGGGAGGGCTGGAGGGGAGACCCAGTACTTC. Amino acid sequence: CASSVEARGRAGGETQYF. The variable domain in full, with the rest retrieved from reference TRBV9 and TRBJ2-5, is DSGVTQTPKHLITATGQRVTLRCSPRSGDLSVYWYQQSLDQGLQFLIQYYNGEERAKGNILERFSAQQFPDLHSELNLSSLELGDSALYFCASSVEARGRAGGETQYFGPGTRLLVL.

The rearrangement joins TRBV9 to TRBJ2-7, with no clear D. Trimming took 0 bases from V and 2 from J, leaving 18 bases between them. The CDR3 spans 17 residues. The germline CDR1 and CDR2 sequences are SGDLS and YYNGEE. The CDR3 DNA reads TGTGCCAGCAGCGTAGGCCCCGGCGGAGATCCCCCCTACGAGCAGTACTTC. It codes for CASSVGPGGDPPYEQYF. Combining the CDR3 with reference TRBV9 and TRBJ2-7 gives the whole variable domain DSGVTQTPKHLITATGQRVTLRCSPRSGDLSVYWYQQSLDQGLQFLIQYYNGEERAKGNILERFSAQQFPDLHSELNLSSLELGDSALYFCASSVGPGGDPPYEQYFGPGTRLTVT.

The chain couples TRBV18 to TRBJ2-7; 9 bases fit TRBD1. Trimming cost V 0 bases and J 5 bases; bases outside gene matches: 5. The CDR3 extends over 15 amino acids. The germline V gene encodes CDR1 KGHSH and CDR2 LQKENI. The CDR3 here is CASSPPGQGEDEQYF. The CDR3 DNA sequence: TGTGCCAGCTCACCACCGGGACAGGGTGAGGACGAGCAGTACTTC.

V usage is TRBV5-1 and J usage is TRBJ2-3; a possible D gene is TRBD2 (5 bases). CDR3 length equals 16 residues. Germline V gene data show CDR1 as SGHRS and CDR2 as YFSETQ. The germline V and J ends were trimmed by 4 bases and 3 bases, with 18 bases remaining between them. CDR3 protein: CASSPAASLGTDTQYF. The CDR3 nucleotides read TGCGCCAGCAGCCCAGCGGCAAGCCTAGGGACAGATACGCAGTATTTT.

CDR3 coding DNA: TGTGCCAGCAGCGGGCCGCCCGGGAATGAAAAACTGTTTTTT. Translation gives CASSGPPGNEKLFF. The V and J genes are TRBV9 and TRBJ1-4; D is uncertain. Germline CDR1 and CDR2: SGDLS and YYNGEE. The ends were cut back, 3 bases at V and 5 bases at J, with 11 bases in the middle. The CDR3 loop spans 14 amino acids.

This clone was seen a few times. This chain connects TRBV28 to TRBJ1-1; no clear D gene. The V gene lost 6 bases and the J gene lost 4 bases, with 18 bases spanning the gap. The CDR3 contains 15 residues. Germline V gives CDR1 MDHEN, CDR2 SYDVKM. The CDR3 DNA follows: TGTGCCAGCAGGCCCGACCTGGGGAGGGTCACTGAAGCTTTCTTT. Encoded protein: CASRPDLGRVTEAFF.

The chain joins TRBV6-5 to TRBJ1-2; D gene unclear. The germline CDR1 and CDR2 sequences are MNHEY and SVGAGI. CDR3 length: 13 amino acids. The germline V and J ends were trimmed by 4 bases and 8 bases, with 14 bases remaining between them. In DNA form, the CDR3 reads TGTGCCAGCAGTTCGCTCGTGGGCTTCGGCTACACCTTC. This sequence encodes CASSSLVGFGYTF.

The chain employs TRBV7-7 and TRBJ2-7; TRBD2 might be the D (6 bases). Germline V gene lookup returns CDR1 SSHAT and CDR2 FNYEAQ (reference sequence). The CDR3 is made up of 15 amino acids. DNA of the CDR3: TGTGCTAGCTCAAGGGGACTCCCGGACTCCTACGAGCAGTACTTC. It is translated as CASSRGLPDSYEQYF. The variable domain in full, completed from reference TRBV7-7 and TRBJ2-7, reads GAGVSQSPRYKVTKRGQDVTLRCDPISSHATLYWYQQALGQGPEFLTYFNYEAQPDKSGLPSDRFSAERPEGSISTLTIQRTEQRDSAMYRCASSRGLPDSYEQYFGPGTRLTVT.

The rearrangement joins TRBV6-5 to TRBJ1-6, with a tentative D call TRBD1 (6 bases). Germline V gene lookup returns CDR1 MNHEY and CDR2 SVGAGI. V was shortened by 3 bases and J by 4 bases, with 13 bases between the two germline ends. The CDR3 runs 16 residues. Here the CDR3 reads CASSYQYREYNSPLHF. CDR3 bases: TGTGCCAGCAGTTATCAGTACAGGGAATATAATTCACCCCTCCACTTT.

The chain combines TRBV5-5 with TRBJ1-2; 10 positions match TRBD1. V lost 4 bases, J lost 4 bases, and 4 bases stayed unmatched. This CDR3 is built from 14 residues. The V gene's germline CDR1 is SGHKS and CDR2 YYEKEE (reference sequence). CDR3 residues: CASSPGTGAYGYTF. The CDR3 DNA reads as TGTGCCAGCAGCCCCGGGACAGGGGCCTATGGCTACACCTTC.

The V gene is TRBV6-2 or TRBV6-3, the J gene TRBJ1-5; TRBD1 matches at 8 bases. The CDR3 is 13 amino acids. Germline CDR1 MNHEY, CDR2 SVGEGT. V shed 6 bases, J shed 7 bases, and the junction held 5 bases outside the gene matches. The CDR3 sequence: CASSSDRGQPQHF. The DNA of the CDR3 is TGTGCCAGCAGCTCTGACAGGGGACAGCCCCAGCATTTT.

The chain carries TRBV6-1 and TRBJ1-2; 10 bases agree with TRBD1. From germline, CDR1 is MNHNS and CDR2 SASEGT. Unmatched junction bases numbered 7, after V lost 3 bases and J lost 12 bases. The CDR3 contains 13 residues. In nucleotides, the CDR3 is TGTGCCAGCAGTGACCGGGACAGGGGCCACAACACCTTC. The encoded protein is CASSDRDRGHNTF.

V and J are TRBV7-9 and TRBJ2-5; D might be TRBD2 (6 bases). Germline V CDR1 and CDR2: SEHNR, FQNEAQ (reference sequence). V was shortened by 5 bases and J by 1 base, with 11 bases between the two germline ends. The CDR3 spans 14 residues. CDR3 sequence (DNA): TGTGCCAGCAGCCCGGGACTCCGCCAAGAGACCCAGTACTTC. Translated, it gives CASSPGLRQETQYF.

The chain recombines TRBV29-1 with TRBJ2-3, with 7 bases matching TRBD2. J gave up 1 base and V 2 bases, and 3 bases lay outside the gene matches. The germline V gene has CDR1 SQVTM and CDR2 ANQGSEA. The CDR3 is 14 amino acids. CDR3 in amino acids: CSVETLAGTDTQYF. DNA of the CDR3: TGCAGCGTTGAAACCCTAGCGGGCACAGATACGCAGTATTTT.

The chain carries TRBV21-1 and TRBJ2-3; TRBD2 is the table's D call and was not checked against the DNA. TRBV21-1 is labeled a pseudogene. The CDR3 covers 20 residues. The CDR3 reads CASSKIVGSGREKSADTQYF. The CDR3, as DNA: TGTGCCAGCAGCAAAATCGTGGGTAGCGGGAGGGAGAAGTCGGCAGATACGCAGTATTTT.

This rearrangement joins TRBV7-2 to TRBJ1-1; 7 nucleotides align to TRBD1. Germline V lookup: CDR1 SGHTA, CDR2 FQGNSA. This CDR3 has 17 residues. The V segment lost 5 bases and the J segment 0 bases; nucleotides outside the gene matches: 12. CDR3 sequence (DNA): TGTGCCAGCAGCCCAGGGGGTGGGGGCATTCTGAACACTGAAGCTTTCTTT. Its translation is CASSPGGGGILNTEAFF.